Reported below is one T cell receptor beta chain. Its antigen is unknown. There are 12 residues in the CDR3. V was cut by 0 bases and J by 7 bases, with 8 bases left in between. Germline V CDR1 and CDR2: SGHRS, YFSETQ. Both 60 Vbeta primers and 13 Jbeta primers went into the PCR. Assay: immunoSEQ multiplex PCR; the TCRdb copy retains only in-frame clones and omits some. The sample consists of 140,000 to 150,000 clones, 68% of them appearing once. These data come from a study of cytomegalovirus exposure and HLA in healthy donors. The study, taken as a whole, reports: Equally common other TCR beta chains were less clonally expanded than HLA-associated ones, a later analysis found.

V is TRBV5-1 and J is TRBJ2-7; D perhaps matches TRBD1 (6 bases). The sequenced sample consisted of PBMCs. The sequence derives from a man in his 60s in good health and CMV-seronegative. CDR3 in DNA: TGCGCCAGCAGCTTGGACAGGGCTGAGCAGTACTTC. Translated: CASSLDRAEQYF.